A few counts support the clone carrying this T cell receptor beta chain. The data are from a study of T-cell reconstitution after alpha-beta-depleted transplantation in children. This sample's TCRbeta library carried unique molecular identifier barcodes. Via MiXCR, TCRdb re-called the PCR reads, giving one row per CDR3 protein. The table lists roughly 220,000 distinct CDR3 sequences, around 8.9% of them singletons, with approximately 5% in the top ten. V gave up 4 bases and J gave up 1 base, with 18 bases separating them. The CDR3 has 16 amino acids. Germline V gene lookup returns CDR1 SGHRS and CDR2 YFSETQ.

This chain uses TRBV5-1 with TRBJ2-7; D may be TRBD1 (5 bases). The sample was PBMCs from the stem cell graft donor, taken from the stem cell graft. This clonotype was sampled from a human donor who donated a stem cell graft to a child with SCID. The CDR3 loop is CASSVQGLELSYEQYF. In DNA, the CDR3 is TGCGCCAGCAGCGTCCAGGGCCTGGAGCTGTCCTACGAGCAGTACTTC.